This TCR beta chain was identified during a study of T cell responses to AZD1222 COVID-19 vaccine (dated by TCRdb to the early 2020s). In the study overall: A total of 233 trial participants underwent TCR sequencing, of whom 200 to 220 had received two doses of AZD1222 and some 25 had received two doses of the MenACWY control vaccine. Enrollment into the trials was organized by age into subgroups of 18-55, 56-69 and 70-plus years, and those subgroups contained roughly 150, 30 and 60 TCR-sequenced participants, respectively.

The CDR3 regions of human TCRbeta chains were analyzed by immunosequencing. As for the original processing: TCRs in the repertoires were matched against a reference library of SARS-CoV-2-specific TCRs that had been generated with the MIRA antigen-specificity platform. Breadth was defined as the fraction of unique TCRs that were SARS-CoV-2-associated. Depth was defined as the fraction of total T cells that were SARS-CoV-2-associated. Using the MIRA data, every spike-specific TCR was mapped to the spike region that the TCR reacted to and assigned to either a CD4 or a CD8 class. Log10-transformed breadth and depth values were compared by one-way ANOVA with Sidak's multiple comparisons tests. Entries here come from immuneACCESS through TCRdb and include only in-frame sequences with V and J called. Some clones fail to appear in such tables; in the studies checked, an unresolved V gene covers under half of the shortfall, and the cause of the remainder is unknown. The V and J calls and clone size were taken over from that table, and D and trimming were inferred from the DNA. This sample gives more than 95,000 clones in total; roughly 84% of them show up just once. The top ten clonotypes cover about 27% of the sample.

What the time point label conveys for this sample: about 28 days (+/-7) after the second vaccine dose. Because spike-specific TCR depth and breadth did not differ between the two schedules, AZD1222 recipients who got a second dose at roughly 4 weeks were pooled with those who got a second dose at roughly 12 weeks. Vaccinee samples came from UK trials COV001 and COV002, including a single-blind randomized controlled phase 2/3 trial of AZD1222 (ChAdOx1 nCoV-19) in healthy adults. Trial participant PBMC samples were collected at day 0 and day 28 after the second dose for TCRbeta chain sequencing. This clone has just a few counts. No cognate antigen has been identified for it. Base qualities are not provided; no much larger clone lies one nucleotide away. General findings and caveats noted by the study authors: After two AZD1222 doses, both the breadth and the depth of spike-specific TCRs were significantly higher than at day 0 and than in MenACWY recipients. The 56-69-year group was small, and its depth increase did not reach significance, likely because of low power. No day 14 peak-response samples were available, so repertoires were characterized only after the peak T cell response. Participants were mostly white British and included more females than males, and it was suggested by the authors that clonal diversity may have been underestimated. Conclusions about previously exposed vaccinees are limited, since just a handful of AZD1222 recipients were seropositive for SARS-CoV-2 at baseline. CD4 TCRs associated with the vaccine covered the entire spike protein, and the dominant responses were in regions 160-218 and 743-854. Nearly half of unique spike-specific TCRs reportedly recognized epitopes outside regions mutated in the B.1.351 and B.1.1.7 variants.

The germline ends are 10 bases apart after V is trimmed by 4 bases and J by 9 bases. CDR1 and CDR2 (LNHDA, SQIVND) derive from the germline V gene (reference sequence). The CDR3 runs 13 amino acids, cysteine and phenylalanine included. The sequence is cut down to CDR3 DNA, 39 bases in frame from base 1. This TCR was sampled from an adult who received the AZD1222 COVID-19 vaccine. Here the sequenced sample was peripheral blood, taken 28 days after the second AZD1222 dose. The chain was built from TRBV19 and TRBJ1-6; the D gene is possibly TRBD1, with 5 bases matching. The sequenced DNA: TGTGCCAGTAGTACCCAGGGCCGTTCACCCCTCCACTTT. The encoded protein is CASSTQGRSPLHF.